The clone carrying this TCR beta chain was recorded many times. Its antigen is still unknown. This specimen comes from a study of T cells in Graves' hyperthyroidism and ophthalmopathy. Study-wide results and limits: A model using 13 V-J features told ophthalmopathy apart from stable hyperthyroidism.

The study enrolled patients aged 18 to 65 with newly diagnosed hyperthyroidism of under 2 months' duration. Reasons for excluding patients were uncontrolled infection, other autoimmune disease, pregnancy or lactation. Each diagnosis was grounded in clinical symptoms, serum thyroxine and TRAb, thyroid ultrasound, and orbital computed tomography. Template material for amplifying TCR beta CDR3 regions consisted of RNA transcripts. Carried out on the TCR CDR3, a first-round RT-PCR used the HTBI primer set. TCRdb reprocessed the multiplex PCR reads with MiXCR, giving one entry per CDR3 protein. This table has 550,000 to 800,000 distinct CDR3 sequences, 16% appearing once. CDR3 length: 15 amino acids. Germline V lookup: CDR1 SGHRS, CDR2 YFSETQ. V was clipped by 0 bases and J by 5 bases; unmatched bases: 7.

Sample: blood. The J gene is TRBJ2-5, the V gene TRBV5-1; 7 bases fit TRBD2. This TCR was sampled from a man in his late teens or twenties with Graves' hyperthyroidism. The CDR3 sequence is CASSLAGSGGETQYF. DNA for the CDR3: TGCGCCAGCAGCTTGGCCGGGTCGGGAGGTGAGACCCAGTACTTC.